This TCR beta chain is drawn from a study of T cells in Graves' hyperthyroidism and ophthalmopathy. This clonotype has a count of ten or more. V was trimmed by 1 base and J by 1 base, leaving 1 base between them. CDR1 SNHLY and CDR2 FYNNEI come from the germline V gene. This CDR3 has 13 amino acids. Regions amplified from RNA transcripts were the TCR beta CDR3 regions. During a first-round RT-PCR of the TCR CDR3, the HTBI primer set was used. MiXCR was run by TCRdb on the multiplex PCR reads, yielding one entry per CDR3 protein. The sample contains approximately 410,000 distinct CDR3 sequences, roughly 15% of which appear only once. The cohort's ophthalmopathy patients, a group with duration under 3 months, had a Clinical Activity Score of at least 3 and a NOSPECS grade of at least 4.

The J gene is TRBJ2-2, the V gene TRBV2; D is unresolved. The TCR comes from a man younger than 30 with Graves' ophthalmopathy. Sequenced material: blood. The CDR3 here is CASSEGNTGELFF. The CDR3 bases are TGTGCCAGCAGTGAAGGGAACACCGGGGAGCTGTTTTTT.